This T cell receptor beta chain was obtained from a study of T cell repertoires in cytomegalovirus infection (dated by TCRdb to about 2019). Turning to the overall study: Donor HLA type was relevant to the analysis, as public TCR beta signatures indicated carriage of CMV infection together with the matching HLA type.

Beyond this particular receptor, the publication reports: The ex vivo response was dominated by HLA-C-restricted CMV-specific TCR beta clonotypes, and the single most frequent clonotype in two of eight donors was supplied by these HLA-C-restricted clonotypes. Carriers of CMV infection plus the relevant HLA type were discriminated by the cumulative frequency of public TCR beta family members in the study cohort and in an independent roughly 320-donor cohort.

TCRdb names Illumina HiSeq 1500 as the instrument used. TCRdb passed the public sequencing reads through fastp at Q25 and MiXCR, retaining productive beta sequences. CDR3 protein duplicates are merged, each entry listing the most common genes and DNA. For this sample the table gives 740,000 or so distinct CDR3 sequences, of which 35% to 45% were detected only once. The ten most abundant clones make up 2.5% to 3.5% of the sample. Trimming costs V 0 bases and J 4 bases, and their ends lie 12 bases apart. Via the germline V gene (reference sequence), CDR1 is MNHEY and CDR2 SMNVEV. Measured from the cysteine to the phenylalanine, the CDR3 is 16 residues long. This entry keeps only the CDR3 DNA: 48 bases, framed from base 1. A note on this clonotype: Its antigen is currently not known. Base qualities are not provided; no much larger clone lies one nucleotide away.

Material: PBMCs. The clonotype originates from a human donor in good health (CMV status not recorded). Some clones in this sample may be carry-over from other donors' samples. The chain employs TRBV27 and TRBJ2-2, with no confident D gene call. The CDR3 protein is CASSLSRLDGTGELFF. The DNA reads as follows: TGTGCCAGCAGTTTATCGAGGCTGGACGGCACCGGGGAGCTGTTTTTT.